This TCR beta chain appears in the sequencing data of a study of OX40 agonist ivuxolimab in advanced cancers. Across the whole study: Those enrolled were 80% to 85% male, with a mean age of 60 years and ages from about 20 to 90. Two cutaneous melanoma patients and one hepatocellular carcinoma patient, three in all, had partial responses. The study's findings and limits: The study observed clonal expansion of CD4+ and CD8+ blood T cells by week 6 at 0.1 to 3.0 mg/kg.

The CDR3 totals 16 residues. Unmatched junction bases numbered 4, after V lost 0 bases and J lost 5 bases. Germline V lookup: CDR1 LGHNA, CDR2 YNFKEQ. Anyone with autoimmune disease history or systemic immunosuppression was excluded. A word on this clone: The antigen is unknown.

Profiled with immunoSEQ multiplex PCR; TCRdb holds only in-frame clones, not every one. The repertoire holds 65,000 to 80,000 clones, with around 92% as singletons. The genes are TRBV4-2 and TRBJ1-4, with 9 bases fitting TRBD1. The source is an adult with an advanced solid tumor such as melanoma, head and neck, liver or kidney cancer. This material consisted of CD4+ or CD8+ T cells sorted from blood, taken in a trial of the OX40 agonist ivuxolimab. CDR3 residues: CASSQETQGANEKLFF. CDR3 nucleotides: TGTGCCAGCAGCCAAGAAACACAGGGGGCGAATGAAAAACTGTTTTTT.